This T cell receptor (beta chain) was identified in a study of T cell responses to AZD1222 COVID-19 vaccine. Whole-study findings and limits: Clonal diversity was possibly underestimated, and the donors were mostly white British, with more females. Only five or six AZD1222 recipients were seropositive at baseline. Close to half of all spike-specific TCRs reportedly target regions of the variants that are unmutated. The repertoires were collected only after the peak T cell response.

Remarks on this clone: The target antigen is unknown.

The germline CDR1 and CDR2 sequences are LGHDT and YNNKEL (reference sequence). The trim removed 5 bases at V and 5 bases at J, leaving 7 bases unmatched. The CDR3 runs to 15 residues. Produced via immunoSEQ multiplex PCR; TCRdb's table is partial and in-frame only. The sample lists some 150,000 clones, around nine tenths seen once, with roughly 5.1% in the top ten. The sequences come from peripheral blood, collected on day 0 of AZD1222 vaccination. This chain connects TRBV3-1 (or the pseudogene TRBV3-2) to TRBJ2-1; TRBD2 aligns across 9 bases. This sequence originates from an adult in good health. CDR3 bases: TGTGCCAGCAGCGCTTTAGCGGGAGTGAACAATGAGCAGTTCTTC. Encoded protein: CASSALAGVNNEQFF.